This entry lists 25 T cell receptor beta chains sequenced from one sample in a study of blood T cell repertoires in COVID-19 (dated by TCRdb to 2018 to 2020). Library preparation used the immunoSEQ multiplex PCR assay. TCRdb stores this immuneACCESS table with in-frame sequences only. Part of the clones is absent; in the studies checked, under half of the shortfall reflects unresolved V genes, and no reason is known for the rest. The sample table records about 43,000 clones; more than 80% of these occur just once. In total, the top ten clones hold just under 8.5% of the sample. The specimen was peripheral blood. The receptors shown here come from a man between 60 and 70 years old with active COVID-19.

The rearrangement joins TRBV5-1 to TRBJ2-3; 7 bases agree with TRBD1. The CDR3 covers 15 residues. Trimming at V came to 4 bases and at J to 4 bases, leaving 9 bases not matched to a gene. The germline V gene has CDR1 SGHRS and CDR2 YFSETQ. The CDR3 loop is CASSQDRARADTQYF. CDR3 in DNA: TGCGCCAGCAGCCAAGACAGGGCTAGGGCAGATACGCAGTATTTT. The whole variable domain, filled in from reference TRBV5-1 and TRBJ2-3, reads KAGVTQTPRYLIKTRGQQVTLSCSPISGHRSVSWYQQTPGQGLQFLFEYFSETQRNKGNFPGRFSGRQFSNSRSEMNVSTLELGDSALYLCASSQDRARADTQYFGPGTRLTVL.

The chain has TRBV18 and TRBJ1-3; D is unclear. The CDR3 extends over 14 amino acids. The V end was cut by 0 bases, the J end by 2 bases, with 5 bases between. The germline gives CDR1 KGHSH, CDR2 LQKENI. The CDR3 here is CASSPPTTGNTIYF. CDR3 nucleotides: TGTGCCAGCTCACCACCGACAACTGGAAACACCATATATTTT.

This chain connects TRBV6-6 to TRBJ1-4; D is unresolved. CDR3 size: 16 residues. V lost 1 base, J lost 7 bases, and 16 bases lay in between. Germline loops: CDR1 MNHNY, CDR2 SVGAGI (reference sequence). The CDR3 coding sequence is TGTGCCAGCAGTTACTACGCTCCTAAGATTGGTGAAAAACTGTTTTTT. Translating it yields CASSYYAPKIGEKLFF.

This chain uses TRBV4-1 with TRBJ2-1, with D perhaps matching TRBD2 (6 bases). The ends were cut back, 3 bases at V and 3 bases at J, with 12 bases in the middle. The germline V gene encodes CDR1 MGHRA and CDR2 YSYEKL. The CDR3 length is 15 residues. DNA for the CDR3: TGCGCCAGCAGCCAGTCGGGACTCGACTACAATGAGCAGTTCTTC. As protein: CASSQSGLDYNEQFF.

This chain connects TRBV7-3 to TRBJ2-7; D unclear. Deletions cut 1 base from V and 6 bases from J, with 10 bases between. The germline CDR1 and CDR2 sequences are SGHTA and FQGTGA. The CDR3 sequence is 13 residues long. CDR3 DNA sequence: TGTGCCAGCAGCTTAAGTACCAGAGGCGAGCAGTACTTC. Protein sequence: CASSLSTRGEQYF.

In DNA, the CDR3 is TGCGCCAGCAGCCTTGGACAGGGCCAAGAGACCCAGTACTTC. Protein sequence: CASSLGQGQETQYF. The chain employs TRBV4-3 and TRBJ2-5, with TRBD1 matching 8 bases. Germline V gene sequence: CDR1 LGHNA, CDR2 YSLEER. This CDR3 contains 14 residues. The V gene end was trimmed by 4 bases and the J gene end by 1 base; junction bases not matched to a gene: 2.

The gene calls are TRBV29-1 and TRBJ2-1, with D hard to call. Germline values: CDR1 SQVTM, CDR2 ANQGSEA. The germline V and J ends were trimmed by 2 bases and 0 bases, with 14 bases remaining between them. The CDR3 length is 16 residues. CDR3 region: CSVELIRRSSYNEQFF. The CDR3 bases are TGCAGCGTTGAACTAATACGGAGAAGCTCCTACAATGAGCAGTTCTTC.

J is TRBJ1-3 and V is TRBV4-1; D perhaps matches TRBD1 (5 bases). Germline assignment: CDR1 MGHRA and CDR2 YSYEKL. The CDR3 has 15 amino acids. Trimming cost V 4 bases and J 2 bases, with 12 bases left between them. The CDR3: CASSRQRGAGNTIYF. CDR3 coding DNA: TGCGCCAGCAGCCGCCAGCGGGGGGCTGGAAACACCATATATTTT.

The V and J genes are TRBV5-4 and TRBJ2-2; the match to TRBD2 covers 15 bases. CDR1 is SGHNT and CDR2 is YYREEE in the germline V gene (reference sequence). V lost 2 bases to trimming and J lost 4 bases; unmatched junction nucleotides: 3. The CDR3 extends over 17 amino acids. The CDR3: CASSLGTSGRSTGELFF. DNA of the CDR3: TGTGCCAGCAGCTTAGGGACTAGCGGGAGGAGCACCGGGGAGCTGTTTTTT.

This chain uses TRBV27 with TRBJ2-1; TRBD1 agrees at 8 bases. With 4 bases clipped from V and 7 bases from J, the junction kept 9 bases outside the gene matches. The length of the CDR3 is 15 residues. CDR1 and CDR2 (germline): MNHEY, SMNVEV (reference sequence). The CDR3 region is CASSSEATGVNEQFF. Here the CDR3 DNA reads TGTGCCAGCAGTTCAGAGGCGACAGGGGTAAATGAGCAGTTCTTC.

The chain recombines TRBV11-3 with TRBJ2-7; 7 nucleotides match TRBD2. Per the germline V gene, CDR1 is SGHNT and CDR2 is YENEEA. This CDR3 is built from 14 residues. Germline trimming cut 4 bases from V and 5 bases from J; bases unmatched to any gene: 8. The CDR3 region has the DNA TGTGCCAGCAGCTCCGGGACTAACCCTGACGAGCAGTACTTC. Protein: CASSSGTNPDEQYF. Using reference TRBV11-3 and TRBJ2-7 for the parts outside the CDR3, the full variable domain is EAGVVQSPRYKIIEKKQPVAFWCNPISGHNTLYWYLQNLGQGPELLIRYENEEAVDDSQLPKDRFSAERLKGVDSTLKIQPAELGDSAVYLCASSSGTNPDEQYFGPGTRLTVT.

This clone has only a few counts. The chain links TRBV6-1 to TRBJ2-1; 8 bases fit TRBD2. The CDR3 totals 15 residues. Germline CDR1 is MNHNS and CDR2 is SASEGT. The trim removed 2 bases at V and 0 bases at J, leaving 0 bases unmatched. CDR3 loop: CASSELAGSYNEQFF. The CDR3 DNA follows: TGTGCCAGCAGTGAACTAGCGGGCTCCTACAATGAGCAGTTCTTC.

The chain recombines TRBV5-4 with TRBJ1-1; 7 bases match TRBD1. The germline V gene has CDR1 SGHNT and CDR2 YYREEE (reference sequence). With V trimmed by 2 bases and J by 4 bases, 5 bases remained unmatched. The CDR3 spans 14 residues. CDR3 amino acids: CASSFGRGLTEAFF. The CDR3 DNA is TGTGCCAGCAGCTTCGGAAGGGGGCTCACTGAAGCTTTCTTT.

The chain employs TRBV23-1 and TRBJ2-5, with TRBD1 matching 8 bases. TRBV23-1 counts as an open reading frame of uncertain function. The CDR3 length is 21 residues. J gave up 4 bases and V 6 bases, and 28 bases lay outside the gene matches. In DNA, the CDR3 is TGCGCCAGCAGCCCGACAGGGGTCCAAGGGGTGGCGGAACCGACCCGAGAGACCCAGTACTTC. It is translated as CASSPTGVQGVAEPTRETQYF.

The chain is built from TRBV7-3 and TRBJ2-1, with D maybe TRBD2 (5 bases). This CDR3 has 19 amino acids. Germline V gene data show CDR1 as SGHTA and CDR2 as FQGTGA. V was cut by 5 bases and J by 0 bases, with 23 bases left in between. The chain's CDR3 is CASSAQLDPPILSYNEQFF. As DNA, the CDR3 is TGTGCCAGCAGCGCCCAACTAGACCCACCAATCCTCTCCTACAATGAGCAGTTCTTC.

The chain uses TRBV7-2 and TRBJ1-1, with D maybe TRBD1 (6 bases). The germline V gene encodes CDR1 SGHTA and CDR2 FQGNSA. Trimming shortened V by 0 bases and J by 2 bases, and 13 bases separated the two germline ends. There are 16 residues in the CDR3. The CDR3 DNA sequence: TGTGCCAGCAGCTTAGCCCCGCGGACAGTCAACACTGAAGCTTTCTTT. Translating gives CASSLAPRTVNTEAFF.

This clone occurred a few times. V and J are TRBV6-5 and TRBJ1-2; no reliable D call. The V gene's germline CDR1 is MNHEY and CDR2 SVGAGI. V lost 7 bases, J lost 2 bases, and 17 bases lay in between. The CDR3 contains 15 residues. CDR3 region: CASTKEGSLNYGYTF. In nucleotides, the CDR3 is TGTGCCAGCACCAAAGAGGGCAGCCTGAACTATGGCTACACCTTC.

The gene calls are TRBV5-6 and TRBJ2-1; 8 bases align to TRBD2. The V and J ends lost 4 bases and 4 bases, in that order; junction bases with no gene match: 19. This CDR3 has 19 amino acids. Germline V lookup: CDR1 SGHDT, CDR2 YYEEEE. As DNA, the CDR3 is TGTGCCAGCAGCCCCCCGTGGAGAGAAAGCGGGAGCAGATACAATGAGCAGTTCTTC. Protein product: CASSPPWRESGSRYNEQFF.

The V gene is TRBV24-1, the J gene TRBJ1-1, with 7 positions matching TRBD1. Germline V CDR1 and CDR2: KGHDR, SFDVKD. Trimming at V came to 4 bases and at J to 3 bases, leaving 4 bases not matched to a gene. The CDR3 sequence is 14 residues long. CDR3 loop: CATSDGQAYTEAFF. The CDR3 DNA is TGTGCCACCAGTGACGGACAGGCGTACACTGAAGCTTTCTTT.

The chain is built from TRBV9 and TRBJ1-6; D not certain. With 0 bases removed from V and 4 bases from J, the gap between germline ends came to 5 bases. This CDR3 is 14 amino acids long. The germline gives CDR1 SGDLS, CDR2 YYNGEE. As DNA, the CDR3 is TGTGCCAGCAGCGTAGCGCAGTATAATTCACCCCTCCACTTT. Protein: CASSVAQYNSPLHF.

The CDR3 DNA reads as TGTGCCAGCAGCGGGACAAACTACAATGAGCAGTTCTTC. Protein sequence: CASSGTNYNEQFF. The rearrangement uses TRBV9 and TRBJ2-1; weak D call: TRBD1 (5 bases). This CDR3 is built from 13 residues. The germline V gene has CDR1 SGDLS and CDR2 YYNGEE. V lost 3 bases to trimming and J lost 3 bases, with 7 bases between them.

This clone was detected only once. The chain has TRBV11-3 and TRBJ2-2; 7 nucleotides line up with TRBD1. Germline loops: CDR1 SGHNT, CDR2 YENEEA. CDR3 size: 15 residues. V was pared by 5 bases and J by 6 bases, with 9 bases of the junction left unmatched. CDR3 sequence: CASSPRQGPSGELFF. The DNA for the CDR3 is TGTGCCAGCAGCCCCCGACAGGGCCCGTCCGGGGAGCTGTTTTTT.

The CDR3 here is CASSLVAGGPSDEQYF. As DNA, the CDR3 is TGTGCCAGCAGCTTAGTGGCGGGAGGGCCCTCGGACGAGCAGTACTTC. The V call is TRBV7-2, the J call TRBJ2-7; 9 positions agree with TRBD2. The CDR3 is 16 residues long. Per germline, CDR1 SGHTA and CDR2 FQGNSA. V was clipped by 1 base and J by 5 bases; unmatched bases: 9.

The rearrangement joins TRBV6-2 or TRBV6-3 to TRBJ2-1; D is unresolved. Trimming removed 5 bases at V and 4 bases at J, with 6 bases between. Germline V gene sequence: CDR1 MNHEY, CDR2 SVGEGT. The CDR3 has 12 residues. CDR3 in DNA: TGTGCCAGCAGTCCGACATACAATGAGCAGTTCTTC. Translated: CASSPTYNEQFF.

The V and J genes are TRBV5-1 and TRBJ2-2, with D perhaps TRBD2 (7 bases). This CDR3 has 16 residues. With 4 bases removed from V and 7 bases from J, the gap between germline ends came to 20 bases. In germline, CDR1 is SGHRS, CDR2 YFSETQ. The CDR3 bases are TGCGCCAGCAGCCCTGTTCGGGGGGCCTACGGCGGGGAGCTGTTTTTT. Translating it yields CASSPVRGAYGGELFF.